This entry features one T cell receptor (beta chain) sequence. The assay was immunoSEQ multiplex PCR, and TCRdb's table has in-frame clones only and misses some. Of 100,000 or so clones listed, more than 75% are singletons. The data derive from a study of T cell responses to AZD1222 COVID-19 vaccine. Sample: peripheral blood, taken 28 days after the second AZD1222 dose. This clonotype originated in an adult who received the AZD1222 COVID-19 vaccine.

The CDR3 here is CAWSVRGGVNSPLHF. The DNA for the CDR3 is TGTGCCTGGAGTGTACGGGGGGGAGTTAATTCACCCCTCCACTTT. V usage is TRBV30 and J usage is TRBJ1-6, with D perhaps matching TRBD1 (5 bases). Germline V gene data show CDR1 as GTSNPN and CDR2 as SVGIG (reference sequence). V was trimmed by 0 bases and J by 6 bases, leaving 12 bases between them. This CDR3 has 15 amino acids.